These 30 T cell receptor beta chains originate from one sample sequenced in a study of blood T cell repertoires in COVID-19. Generated by immunoSEQ multiplex PCR, the TCRdb table keeps only in-frame clones and is missing some. The sample includes roughly 290,000 clones, 70% to 90% seen only once; the top ten take about 1.9%. Sequences were obtained from peripheral blood. The receptors originated from a woman aged 30 to 39 who had recovered from COVID-19.

The sample holds one count of this clone. The rearrangement links TRBV24-1 to TRBJ2-1; 10 nucleotides agree with TRBD2. CDR1 and CDR2 (germline): KGHDR, SFDVKD. This CDR3 is 15 amino acids long. The ends lost 2 bases at V and 6 bases at J; junction bases unmatched: 3. CDR3 residues: CATSDYGTSVNEQFF. CDR3 DNA sequence: TGTGCCACCAGTGATTACGGGACTAGCGTCAATGAGCAGTTCTTC.

The chain links TRBV7-9 to TRBJ1-6; D gene uncertain. Germline V CDR1 and CDR2: SEHNR, FQNEAQ (reference sequence). This CDR3 has 14 residues. V lost 1 base and J 7 bases, leaving 8 bases between the germline ends. In nucleotides, the CDR3 is TGTGCCAGCAGCTTAGGACGGGTAAATTCACCCCTCCACTTT. Translating it yields CASSLGRVNSPLHF.

J is TRBJ2-1 and V is TRBV9; no clear D gene. CDR3 length equals 15 residues. Trimming took off 1 base at V and 0 bases at J, with 8 bases between the two ends. Germline V gene data show CDR1 as SGDLS and CDR2 as YYNGEE. In nucleotides, the CDR3 is TGTGCCAGCAGCGTAAATCCCGGCTCCTACAATGAGCAGTTCTTC. Its protein product is CASSVNPGSYNEQFF.

The rearrangement links TRBV19 to TRBJ2-7; D gene unclear. The ends were cut back, 0 bases at V and 3 bases at J, with 6 bases in the middle. Germline values: CDR1 LNHDA, CDR2 SQIVND (reference sequence). This CDR3 region has 13 residues. This chain's CDR3 is CASSIEQSYEQYF. The DNA for the CDR3 is TGTGCCAGTAGTATAGAACAGAGCTACGAGCAGTACTTC.

The rearrangement uses TRBV5-4 and TRBJ1-2; D gene ambiguous. Per the germline V gene, CDR1 is SGHNT and CDR2 is YYREEE (reference sequence). CDR3 length: 13 amino acids. Trimming took off 0 bases at V and 3 bases at J, with 6 bases between the two ends. The CDR3 is CASSLDIDYGYTF. CDR3 coding DNA: TGTGCCAGCAGCTTGGACATTGACTATGGCTACACCTTC.

This sequence joins TRBV2 and TRBJ1-6; D might be TRBD1 (5 bases). The CDR3 extends over 13 amino acids. Trimming took off 6 bases at V and 11 bases at J, with 14 bases between the two ends. Germline CDR1 and CDR2: SNHLY and FYNNEI. CDR3 coding DNA: TGTGCCAGCAGACCCAGGGTATCGACACCCCTCCACTTT. This translates into CASRPRVSTPLHF.

This clone has only one observation. J is TRBJ1-5 and V is TRBV4-1, with unresolved D. V was trimmed by 0 bases and J by 2 bases, leaving 11 bases between them. The CDR3 runs to 16 residues. The V gene's germline CDR1 is MGHRA and CDR2 YSYEKL. As DNA, the CDR3 is TGCGCCAGCAGCCAAGAAGCGAACCTCCGCAATCAGCCCCAGCATTTT. It specifies CASSQEANLRNQPQHF.

J is TRBJ1-1 and V is TRBV2; the D gene is possibly TRBD1 (6 bases). Trimming pared 1 base from V and 0 bases from J, leaving 15 bases between. This CDR3 contains 17 residues. Germline V gene data show CDR1 as SNHLY and CDR2 as FYNNEI. The CDR3 DNA reads as TGTGCCAGCAGTGAAGAGATGGACAGTTACATGAACACTGAAGCTTTCTTT. It translates to CASSEEMDSYMNTEAFF. Looking up the rest from reference TRBV2 and TRBJ1-1 gives the full variable domain: EPEVTQTPSHQVTQMGQEVILRCVPISNHLYFYWYRQILGQKVEFLVSFYNNEISEKSEIFDDQFSVERPDGSNFTLKIRSTKLEDSAMYFCASSEEMDSYMNTEAFFGQGTRLTVV.

The chain carries TRBV3-1 (or the pseudogene TRBV3-2) and TRBJ1-1; unclear D gene. Germline lookup yields CDR1 LGHDT and CDR2 YNNKEL (reference sequence). This CDR3 region has 15 residues. The V end was cut by 1 base, the J end by 1 base, with 10 bases between. CDR3 region: CASSQGVSENTEAFF. CDR3 in DNA: TGTGCCAGCAGCCAAGGCGTGTCCGAGAACACTGAAGCTTTCTTT.

The chain uses TRBV2 and TRBJ1-1, with D hard to call. Trimming removed 6 bases from V and 2 bases from J, with 10 bases in between. This CDR3 spans 13 amino acids. The germline gives CDR1 SNHLY, CDR2 FYNNEI. For the CDR3, the DNA is TGTGCCAGCAGCGCCAACACCAACACTGAAGCTTTCTTT. Amino acid sequence: CASSANTNTEAFF.

This chain uses TRBV3-1 (or the pseudogene TRBV3-2) with TRBJ2-1; tentative D call: TRBD2 (6 bases). Per germline, CDR1 LGHDT and CDR2 YNNKEL (reference sequence). Trimming removed 5 bases at V and 10 bases at J, with 9 bases between. CDR3 size: 11 residues. CDR3 sequence (DNA): TGTGCCAGCAGCGGACTACGCGAGCAGTTCTTC. Its protein product is CASSGLREQFF.

J is TRBJ2-7 and V is TRBV3-1 (or the pseudogene TRBV3-2); no reliable D call. The V and J ends lost 1 base and 3 bases respectively, with 4 bases between them. Germline V CDR1 and CDR2: LGHDT, YNNKEL (reference sequence). This CDR3 is 12 amino acids long. Here the CDR3 reads CASSQVSYEQYF. CDR3 in DNA: TGTGCCAGCAGCCAAGTCAGCTACGAGCAGTACTTC.

CDR3 in amino acids: CASSQRTDDYSGNTIYF. CDR3 in DNA: TGCGCCAGCAGCCAAAGGACAGATGATTACTCTGGAAACACCATATATTTT. The chain employs TRBV4-1 and TRBJ1-3, with D possibly TRBD1 on 6 matching bases. The CDR3 runs 17 residues. CDR1 is MGHRA, CDR2 YSYEKL, per germline. V was trimmed by 2 bases and J by 0 bases, leaving 14 bases between them.

The chain is built from TRBV6-2 or TRBV6-3 and TRBJ1-1; TRBD1 matches at 8 bases. The CDR3 covers 13 residues. Per germline, CDR1 MNHEY and CDR2 SVGEGT. J gave up 11 bases and V 6 bases, and 11 bases lay outside the gene matches. The CDR3 region is CASSQTGDGDAFF. The CDR3, as DNA: TGTGCCAGCAGCCAGACAGGGGACGGCGACGCTTTCTTT.

This sequence joins TRBV28 and TRBJ1-2; D perhaps matches TRBD1 (6 bases). CDR1 MDHEN and CDR2 SYDVKM come from the germline V gene. This CDR3 comprises 13 residues. V was clipped by 3 bases and J by 7 bases, with 12 bases between them. CDR3 sequence (DNA): TGTGCCAGCAGTTTTGAAGGGGGGGGTGGCTACACCTTC. Encoded protein: CASSFEGGGGYTF.

The chain is built from TRBV2 and TRBJ1-1; D is uncertain. Germline CDR1 SNHLY, CDR2 FYNNEI. V lost 6 bases to trimming and J lost 5 bases, with 13 bases between them. The CDR3 sequence is 13 residues long. The CDR3 is CASRRPPGTEAFF. CDR3 sequence (DNA): TGTGCCAGCAGACGACCCCCGGGGACTGAAGCTTTCTTT.

For the CDR3, the DNA is TGTGCCAGCAGTTTATCTCTGGGACTCATGGAGACCCAGTACTTC. Its protein is CASSLSLGLMETQYF. This rearrangement joins TRBV27 to TRBJ2-5; tentatively, D is TRBD2 (6 bases). This CDR3 is built from 15 residues. Trimming cost V 0 bases and J 5 bases, with 13 bases left between them. Germline-derived CDR1 and CDR2 are MNHEY and SMNVEV (reference sequence).

This chain uses TRBV5-4 with TRBJ2-1; D is possibly TRBD1 (6 bases). Germline CDR1 and CDR2: SGHNT and YYREEE (reference sequence). Deletions cut 6 bases from V and 3 bases from J, with 10 bases between. This CDR3 region has 13 residues. CDR3 residues: CASTLDSYNEQFF. CDR3 sequence (DNA): TGTGCCAGCACCCTGGACAGCTACAATGAGCAGTTCTTC.

This chain joins TRBV28 and TRBJ2-6, with 9 nucleotides matching TRBD1. The length of the CDR3 is 15 residues. Trimming took 6 bases from V and 4 from J; bases not matched to a gene: 4. The germline gives CDR1 MDHEN, CDR2 SYDVKM. CDR3 residues: CASRRDRVGANVLTF. Written as DNA, the CDR3 is TGTGCCAGCAGGCGGGACAGGGTCGGGGCCAACGTCCTGACTTTC. The full variable domain, its missing parts supplied by reference TRBV28 and TRBJ2-6, is DVKVTQSSRYLVKRTGEKVFLECVQDMDHENMFWYRQDPGLGLRLIYFSYDVKMKEKGDIPEGYSVSREKKERFSLILESASTNQTSMYLCASRRDRVGANVLTFGAGSRLTVL.

V gene TRBV10-3 combines with J gene TRBJ2-7; D is uncertain. The V end lost 2 bases, the J end lost 3 bases, and 17 bases lay between the germline ends. Germline V lookup: CDR1 ENHRY, CDR2 SYGVKD. The CDR3 has 16 residues. The CDR3 DNA reads TGTGCCATCAGTGAGCCCCCTACGGGTCTCGACTACGAGCAGTACTTC. It encodes CAISEPPTGLDYEQYF.

Only a few counts were recorded for this clone. DNA for the CDR3: TGTGCCAGTAGTATAGTACCCCAGTCTGAGCAGTTCTTC. Protein sequence: CASSIVPQSEQFF. This chain uses TRBV19 with TRBJ2-1; no definite D call. This CDR3 spans 13 amino acids. The germline V and J ends were trimmed by 1 base and 9 bases, with 10 bases remaining between them. Germline V gene data show CDR1 as LNHDA and CDR2 as SQIVND (reference sequence).

V is TRBV4-2 and J is TRBJ2-7, with TRBD2 identical over 14 bases. CDR1 LGHNA and CDR2 YNFKEQ come from the germline V gene. The trim removed 0 bases at V and 5 bases at J, leaving 3 bases unmatched. The CDR3 consists of 16 residues. CDR3 DNA sequence: TGTGCCAGCAGCCAAGAGGGGACTAGCGGGAGCGACGAGCAGTACTTC. It codes for CASSQEGTSGSDEQYF.

V gene TRBV4-1 combines with J gene TRBJ2-2; D unresolved. CDR3 length equals 16 residues. Germline V lookup: CDR1 MGHRA, CDR2 YSYEKL. Trimming removed 3 bases from V and 8 bases from J, with 19 bases in between. In DNA, the CDR3 is TGCGCCAGCAGCCAGGGTCGAGCACGAGCGCCGGGGGAGCTGTTTTTT. Translating gives CASSQGRARAPGELFF.

The chain combines TRBV29-1 with TRBJ1-1, with no clear D. The V and J ends lost 4 bases and 5 bases respectively, with 17 bases between them. In germline, CDR1 is SQVTM, CDR2 ANQGSEA. The CDR3 is made up of 14 amino acids. The CDR3 protein is CSVVLQLGGTEAFF. CDR3 coding DNA: TGCAGCGTTGTCCTACAGCTAGGAGGGACTGAAGCTTTCTTT.

This sequence joins TRBV12-1 and TRBJ2-3; the table's D call, TRBD2, has no DNA check behind it. TRBV12-1 represents a pseudogene. The CDR3 has 16 amino acids. As DNA, the CDR3 is TGTGCCAGCAGTTATGGACTAGCGGGGTTGCGGAATACGCAGTATTTT. It specifies CASSYGLAGLRNTQYF.

This chain links TRBV5-6 with TRBJ2-3; TRBD2 matches 9 bases. Germline V CDR1 and CDR2: SGHDT, YYEEEE. With V trimmed by 3 bases and J by 0 bases, 8 bases remained unmatched. The CDR3 has 17 residues. The CDR3 protein is CASSSTTSGFSTDTQYF. The CDR3 bases are TGTGCCAGCAGCTCAACGACTAGCGGATTTAGCACAGATACGCAGTATTTT.

This chain connects TRBV24-1 to TRBJ1-4; D not certain. This CDR3 has 13 amino acids. CDR1 KGHDR and CDR2 SFDVKD come from the germline V gene. Between the trimmed V and J ends, which lost 6 bases and 6 bases, there was a span of 10 bases. The CDR3 bases are TGTGCCACCAGTTTGGGCTCGGATGAAAAACTGTTTTTT. The encoded protein is CATSLGSDEKLFF.

This chain links TRBV11-3 with TRBJ1-5; a possible D gene is TRBD1 (5 bases). V lost 2 bases, J lost 3 bases, and 11 bases lay in between. The CDR3 has 15 residues. The germline CDR1 and CDR2 sequences are SGHNT and YENEEA. CDR3 nucleotides: TGTGCCAGCAGCTTAAAATCAGGGATCAATCAGCCCCAGCATTTT. Amino acid sequence: CASSLKSGINQPQHF. The variable domain in full, with the rest retrieved from reference TRBV11-3 and TRBJ1-5, is EAGVVQSPRYKIIEKKQPVAFWCNPISGHNTLYWYLQNLGQGPELLIRYENEEAVDDSQLPKDRFSAERLKGVDSTLKIQPAELGDSAVYLCASSLKSGINQPQHFGDGTRLSIL.

This clone was found once. The chain joins TRBV5-1 to TRBJ1-5, with TRBD1 as a possible D gene (5 bases). Trimming cost V 4 bases and J 4 bases, with 15 bases left between them. Germline CDR1 reads SGHRS; CDR2 reads YFSETQ. CDR3 length: 15 residues. The CDR3 is CASSAGTAGNQPQHF. In DNA form, the CDR3 reads TGCGCCAGCAGCGCGGGGACGGCCGGAAATCAGCCCCAGCATTTT. Based on the CDR3 plus reference TRBV5-1 and TRBJ1-5, the full variable domain is KAGVTQTPRYLIKTRGQQVTLSCSPISGHRSVSWYQQTPGQGLQFLFEYFSETQRNKGNFPGRFSGRQFSNSRSEMNVSTLELGDSALYLCASSAGTAGNQPQHFGDGTRLSIL.

J is TRBJ1-1 and V is TRBV4-3, with 9 bases fitting TRBD1. Germline V CDR1 and CDR2: LGHNA, YSLEER. This CDR3 has 15 amino acids. Germline trimming cut 6 bases from V and 3 bases from J; bases unmatched to any gene: 8. The CDR3 region has the DNA TGCGCCAGCAGGCCTAACAGGGGGCAGTACACTGAAGCTTTCTTT. This encodes CASRPNRGQYTEAFF.